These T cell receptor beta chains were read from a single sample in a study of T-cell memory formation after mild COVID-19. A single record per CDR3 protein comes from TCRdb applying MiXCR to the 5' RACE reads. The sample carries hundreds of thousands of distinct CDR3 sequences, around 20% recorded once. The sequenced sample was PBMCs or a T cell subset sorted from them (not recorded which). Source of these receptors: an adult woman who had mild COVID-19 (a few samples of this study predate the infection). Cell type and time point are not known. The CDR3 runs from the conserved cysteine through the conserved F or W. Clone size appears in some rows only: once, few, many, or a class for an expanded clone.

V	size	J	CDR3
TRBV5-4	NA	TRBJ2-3	CASSTKQSTDTQYF
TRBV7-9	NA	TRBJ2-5	CASSHHRTGGETQYF
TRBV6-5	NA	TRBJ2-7	CASSYRGNEQYF
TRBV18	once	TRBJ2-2	CASSPVTGMNTGELFF
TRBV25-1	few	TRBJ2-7	CASSESTIGSRGQYF
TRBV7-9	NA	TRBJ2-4	CASSLARQGSGIQYF
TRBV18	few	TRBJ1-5	CASSPQGRGNQPQHF
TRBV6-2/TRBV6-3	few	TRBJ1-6	CASSNDRTPLHF
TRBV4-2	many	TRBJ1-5	CASSPTPGAMDSNQPQHF
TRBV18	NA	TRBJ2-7	CASSSSSVPSYEQYF
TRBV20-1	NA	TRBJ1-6	CSANRQANGSPLHF
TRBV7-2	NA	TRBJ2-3	CASSLGGPRADTQYF
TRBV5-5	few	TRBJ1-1	CASSLTEGSGARLNTEAFF
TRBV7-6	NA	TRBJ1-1	CASSLTQGGAWTEAFF
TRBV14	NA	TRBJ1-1	CASSPRDAIEAFF
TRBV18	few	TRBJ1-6	CASSPQRATNSPLHF